This TCR beta chain stems from a study of cytomegalovirus exposure and HLA in healthy donors. Comment on this clone: At one end, the junction sequence differs from germline, possibly due to a read error.

This CDR3 is built from 16 residues. The V gene's germline CDR1 is SEHNR and CDR2 FQNEAQ (reference sequence). Although they were nominally healthy when sampled, donors likely had unrecorded immune exposures. The PCR used 60 Vbeta and 13 Jbeta primers. Clones were read by immunoSEQ multiplex PCR, and TCRdb kept only the in-frame ones, dropping some. This table holds roughly 58,000 clones, roughly four fifths found once. The sequence was collected from a human donor in good health. The chain joins TRBV7-9 to TRBJ1-5; a weak D match, TRBD1 (5 bases). The sequenced sample consisted of PBMCs. CDR3 DNA sequence: TGTTCCAGCAGCGCGGGGGGAGGGAGGGCCGATCAGCCCCAGCATTTT. It yields the protein CSSSAGGGRADQPQHF.